This TCR beta chain was sequenced during a study of CXCR3-negative and CXCR3-positive naive CD8 T cells. Study background: Across all libraries, TRB reads numbered approximately 150 million, with about 1.5 +/- 0.3 million in each library.

Broader study findings: CXCR3-positive naive cells carried more hydrophobic TRB CDR3s than CXCR3-negative ones. Fresh PBMCs served for most assays, and CXCR3 expression fell partially after cryopreservation.

The study made its TRB cDNA libraries by 5' RACE, adding UMI labels. With the 5' RACE reads reprocessed, TCRdb shows one record per CDR3 protein and no DNA. The data include roughly 110,000 distinct CDR3 sequences; the top ten clones carry around 0.38%. Germline V gene lookup returns CDR1 SGHRS and CDR2 YFSETQ. The length of the CDR3 is 17 residues. A word on this clonotype: Its matching antigen is unknown.

The TCR was taken from a human donor in good health. Some clones in this sample may be carry-over from other donors' samples. This chain connects TRBV5-1 to TRBJ1-1; TCRdb's D gene call, TRBD1, goes unchecked for lack of DNA. The material sequenced was naive CXCR3+ CD8+ T cells from blood. Subset specified: CD45RO-CCR7+CD27+CD95- naive CD8+ T cells expressing CXCR3 (TNR3+). This CDR3 reads CASSLNFRDRGRTEAFF.